A selection of T cell receptor beta chains follows, all from one sample in a study of blood T cell repertoires in COVID-19. Repertoires were generated with immunoSEQ multiplex PCR, while TCRdb's copy carries only in-frame clones and drops some. The sample shows around 130,000 clones, about 74% of them seen only once. Sequenced input: peripheral blood. All receptors derive from a man aged 50 to 60 with acute or convalescent COVID-19. Both conserved end residues are part of each CDR3. A D gene is named only where the DNA matches it firmly.

d_call,v_call,cdr3_aa
.,TRBV6-6,CASKRNPSEAFF
.,TRBV11-2,CASSLFLGSTEAFF
.,TRBV19,CASSILGSSYNEQFF
TRBD1,TRBV12-5,CASGTGGGDTQYF
.,TRBV10-3,CAISESWVAGNTEAFF
TRBD1,TRBV6-2/TRBV6-3,CASSYFASADRGLIQPQHF
TRBD2,TRBV11-2,CASRSLRPGLAGNEQFF
.,TRBV5-8,CASSFGRGDGYTF
.,TRBV3-1/TRBV3-2,CASSQDRGNEQFF
TRBD1,TRBV29-1,CSASGQGNTEAFF
TRBD1,TRBV12-3/TRBV12-4,CASSLRGLATF
TRBD1,TRBV24-1,CATSDRDHSPLHF
.,TRBV3-1/TRBV3-2,CASSLQGSGGNTIYF
.,TRBV6-1,CASSETHSGNTIYF
.,TRBV20-1,CSARWDYIQYF
.,TRBV5-8,CASSSAEVGELFF
.,TRBV9,CASSVTTGTDTQYF
TRBD1,TRBV7-2,CASSLGGDRGQPQHF
TRBD1,TRBV9,CASSVVATGGTDTQYF
TRBD2,TRBV3-1/TRBV3-2,CASSPRREGRVQFF
TRBD1,TRBV12-5,CASGLVVTGGSTEAFF
TRBD1,TRBV5-6,CASSPDRNYGYTF
TRBD1,TRBV7-2,CASSSQGAARYGYTF
.,TRBV30,CAWSVEGRGGYTF
.,TRBV5-8,CASSLAGQRRSYGYTF
.,TRBV10-3,CAISESGTTNYGYTF
TRBD1,TRBV25-1,CATRQGWGTDTQYF
.,TRBV29-1,CSVERGFF
TRBD1,TRBV5-1,CASSPKTGGDQPQHF
.,TRBV2,CASSELGQGGSPLHF
.,TRBV6-2/TRBV6-3,CASSRLRQVSNQPQHF
TRBD2,TRBV10-3,CAICDSGGPQETQYF
.,TRBV29-1,CSVSTGILGNQPQHF
TRBD1,TRBV7-8,CASSLGAGGGTEAFF
.,TRBV5-1,CASSLGVGTNEKLFF
TRBD1,TRBV9,CASSARQGDTGELFF
TRBD1,TRBV25-1,CASQGVGNTEAFF
TRBD2,TRBV29-1,CSVMRGTGANVLTF
.,TRBV5-1,CASSTRDTTRGYTF
.,TRBV10-3,CAISDAGFGSPLHF
.,TRBV3-1/TRBV3-2,CASSQGAMRSLEAFF
TRBD1,TRBV5-1,CASSFRTGARNEQFF
.,TRBV28,CASRKTLLGNQPQHF
.,TRBV25-1,CASSGLGPSDSPLHF
.,TRBV4-1,CASSQVPPRGASSYGYTF
TRBD2,TRBV11-2,CASSLVASGALSTQYF
.,TRBV12-3/TRBV12-4,CASSAGVGYTF
.,TRBV20-1,CSASESGEETQYF
.,TRBV6-6,CASSPYPPGVGTGELFF
TRBD2,TRBV19,CASSILRGGQETQYF
.,TRBV18,CASSPPGSSTDTQYF
.,TRBV19,CASSILSGAYSNQPQHF
.,TRBV7-2,CASSLVSQSTDTQYF
.,TRBV10-2,CASRQENTGELFF
TRBD1,TRBV7-6,CASSPRTGGQPQHF